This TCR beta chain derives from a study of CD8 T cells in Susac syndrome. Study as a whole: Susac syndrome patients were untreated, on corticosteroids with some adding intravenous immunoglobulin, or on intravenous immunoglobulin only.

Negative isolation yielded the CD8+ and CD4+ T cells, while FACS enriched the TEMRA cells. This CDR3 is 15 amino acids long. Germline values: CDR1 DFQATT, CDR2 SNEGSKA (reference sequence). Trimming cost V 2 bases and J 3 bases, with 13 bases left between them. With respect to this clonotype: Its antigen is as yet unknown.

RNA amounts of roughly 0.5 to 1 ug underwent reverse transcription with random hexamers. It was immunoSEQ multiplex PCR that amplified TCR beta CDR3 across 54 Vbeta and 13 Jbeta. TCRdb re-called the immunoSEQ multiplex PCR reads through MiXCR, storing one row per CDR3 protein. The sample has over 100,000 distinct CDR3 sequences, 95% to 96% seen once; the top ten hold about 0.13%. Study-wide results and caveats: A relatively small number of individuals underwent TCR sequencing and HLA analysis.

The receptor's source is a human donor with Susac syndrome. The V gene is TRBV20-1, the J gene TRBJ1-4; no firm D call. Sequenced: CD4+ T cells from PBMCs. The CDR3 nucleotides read TGCAGTGCTAGACCCCCCTCGTGGGCTAATGAAAAACTGTTTTTT. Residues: CSARPPSWANEKLFF.